The 19 T cell receptor beta chains below all came from one sample that was sequenced in a study of T cells after yellow fever vaccination. In TCRdb, the 5' RACE reads were re-called with MiXCR into one record per CDR3 protein. Counted here are about 310,000 distinct CDR3 sequences, more than 3% occurring once; the ten biggest clones make up less than 25%. The source was PBMCs, collected on the day of the yellow fever booster vaccination. The receptors originated from a man younger than 35 who received the YFV17D yellow fever vaccine.

This clonotype was recorded a few times. The V and J genes are TRBV13 and TRBJ2-3; 12 bases map to TRBD2. Germline trimming cut 4 bases from V and 6 bases from J; bases unmatched to any gene: 17. The CDR3 loop spans 19 amino acids. Germline-derived CDR1 and CDR2 are PRHDT and FYEKMQ (reference sequence). The CDR3 DNA is TGTGCCAGCAGCTACACCTCTCTGATACGACTAGCGGGGGAGGATACGCAGTATTTT. This gives the protein CASSYTSLIRLAGEDTQYF.

The chain carries TRBV6-6 and TRBJ2-7; the match to TRBD2 covers 8 bases. The germline CDR1 and CDR2 sequences are MNHNY and SVGAGI (reference sequence). The CDR3 sequence is 15 residues long. The J segment lost 0 bases and the V segment lost 6 bases, leaving 7 bases of the junction unmatched. In DNA form, the CDR3 reads TGTGCCAGCAGGACCCCGCGGGGGGCCTCCTACGAGCAGTACTTC. Translation gives CASRTPRGASYEQYF.

As concerns this clonotype: The germline gene is not matched at one end of the junction; a read error may be the cause. This chain uses TRBV2 with TRBJ2-5; 8 nucleotides line up with TRBD1. The CDR3 loop spans 16 amino acids. CDR1 is SNHLY, CDR2 FYNNEI, per germline. The CDR3 spells CASREGRQGAWYAQYF. CDR3 nucleotides: TGTGCCAGCAGAGAAGGGCGGCAGGGGGCTTGGTATGCCCAGTACTTC.

This clonotype was counted many times. The chain is built from TRBV12-3 or TRBV12-4 and TRBJ2-3; TRBD2 matches at 8 bases. V gave up 7 bases and J gave up 4 bases; unmatched junction bases: 7. CDR3 length: 14 residues. The CDR3 here is CASMPSGGADTQYF. CDR3 DNA sequence: TGTGCCAGCATGCCCAGCGGGGGTGCAGATACGCAGTATTTT.

The table lists this clonotype with a few counts. The V call is TRBV6-2 or TRBV6-3, the J call TRBJ2-5; 8 bases agree with TRBD2. CDR3 length: 14 amino acids. CDR1 and CDR2 from the germline V gene are MNHEY and SVGEGT. The junction had 7 bases not matched to a gene; V was cut back by 4 bases and J by 6 bases. The CDR3: CASSSGGAGKTQYF. The CDR3 DNA follows: TGTGCCAGCAGTTCCGGGGGGGCCGGGAAGACCCAGTACTTC.

In its sample, this clonotype was seen a few times. The V call is TRBV10-3, the J call TRBJ1-5; D possibly corresponds to TRBD1 (5 bases). The CDR3 runs to 16 residues. Germline CDR1 reads ENHRY; CDR2 reads SYGVKD. V lost 0 bases and J 2 bases, leaving 11 bases between the germline ends. The CDR3 here is CAISESVGGGNQPQHF. In nucleotides, the CDR3 is TGTGCCATCAGTGAGTCGGTGGGGGGTGGCAATCAGCCCCAGCATTTT.

This clonotype was seen many times. At one of its ends the junction is not consistent with the germline gene, which may arise from a read error. This sequence joins TRBV5-1 and TRBJ1-1, with D uncertain. This CDR3 is 13 amino acids long. Germline CDR1 is SGHRS and CDR2 is YFSETQ. The CDR3 region has the DNA TGTGCCAGCAGCTTAGGAGGCGGCACTGAAGCTTTCTTT. As protein: CASSLGGGTEAFF.

This clonotype was recorded at least ten times. The chain has TRBV14 and TRBJ1-1; 7 bases fit TRBD1. The CDR3 is 16 amino acids. The germline V gene has CDR1 SGHDN and CDR2 FVKESK. V lost 4 bases, J lost 4 bases, and 12 bases stayed unmatched. In nucleotides, the CDR3 is TGTGCCAGCAGCCCAAGGTTGACAGGGCCCTCCACTGAAGCTTTCTTT. This sequence encodes CASSPRLTGPSTEAFF.

The table lists this clonotype with a few counts. The chain couples TRBV4-1 to TRBJ1-6; 8 nucleotides match TRBD1. V dropped 0 bases and J dropped 7; count of bases not matched to a gene: 2. This CDR3 is 15 amino acids long. Germline V gives CDR1 MGHRA, CDR2 YSYEKL. CDR3 coding DNA: TGCGCCAGCAGCCAAGATGGACAGGGAAATTCACCCCTCCACTTT. It codes for CASSQDGQGNSPLHF.

This clonotype was found many times. This chain connects TRBV6-5 to TRBJ2-3; D remains unclear. V gave up 1 base and J gave up 3 bases, with 8 bases separating them. The V gene's germline CDR1 is MNHEY and CDR2 SVGAGI. This CDR3 contains 14 residues. CDR3 sequence reads: CASSYYGRTDTQYF. For the CDR3, the DNA is TGTGCCAGCAGTTACTATGGCAGGACAGATACGCAGTATTTT.

The genes are TRBV7-9 and TRBJ2-1, with D hard to call. The CDR3 is made up of 14 amino acids. Trimming stripped 3 bases from V and 7 bases from J, with 13 bases between. Germline values: CDR1 SEHNR, CDR2 FQNEAQ (reference sequence). DNA of the CDR3: TGTGCCAGCAGCTTCCTTTTAGCAAGGAATGAGCAGTTCTTC. This codes for CASSFLLARNEQFF.

The chain recombines TRBV5-1 with TRBJ2-3; 7 positions agree with TRBD1. This CDR3 comprises 18 residues. CDR1 and CDR2 from the germline V gene are SGHRS and YFSETQ. V trimming: 0 bases; J trimming: 1 base; junction bases outside the gene matches: 11. DNA for the CDR3: TGCGCCAGCAGCTTGGGGGCTTCAGGGGGTGTCCGCACAGATACGCAGTATTTT. Protein sequence: CASSLGASGGVRTDTQYF. Full variable domain (outside the CDR3, taken from reference TRBV5-1 and TRBJ2-3): KAGVTQTPRYLIKTRGQQVTLSCSPISGHRSVSWYQQTPGQGLQFLFEYFSETQRNKGNFPGRFSGRQFSNSRSEMNVSTLELGDSALYLCASSLGASGGVRTDTQYFGPGTRLTVL.

This clonotype was observed at least ten times. This chain connects TRBV7-2 to TRBJ2-1, with 7 bases that match TRBD2. The trim removed 1 base at V and 5 bases at J, leaving 11 bases unmatched. Germline V gene lookup returns CDR1 SGHTA and CDR2 FQGNSA. The CDR3 runs 17 residues. As DNA, the CDR3 is TGTGCCAGCAGCTTAGGATCGCGACTAGCCCCCGACAATGAGCAGTTCTTC. Translation: CASSLGSRLAPDNEQFF.

The rearrangement links TRBV5-1 to TRBJ1-1, with unresolved D. This CDR3 spans 13 amino acids. Trimming took 4 bases from V and 1 from J, leaving 8 bases between them. CDR1 and CDR2 from the germline V gene are SGHRS and YFSETQ. In DNA, the CDR3 is TGCGCCAGCAGCCTACACAGGAACACTGAAGCTTTCTTT. Translated, it gives CASSLHRNTEAFF.

The table lists this clonotype with many counts. The chain has TRBV12-3 or TRBV12-4 and TRBJ1-1; TRBD1 might be the D (5 bases). V lost 7 bases to trimming and J lost 4 bases, with 10 bases between them. The CDR3 length is 12 residues. CDR3 amino acids: CASILGGTEAFF. The CDR3 DNA follows: TGTGCCAGCATCCTCGGGGGCACTGAAGCTTTCTTT.

This clonotype occurred a few times. The rearrangement links TRBV12-3 or TRBV12-4 to TRBJ1-2; 9 positions agree with TRBD1. The CDR3 sequence is 17 residues long. Unmatched junction bases numbered 15, after V lost 6 bases and J lost 4 bases. CDR3: CASSGVRTGAILYGYTF. The CDR3 bases are TGTGCCAGCAGCGGAGTCAGGACAGGGGCCATCCTCTATGGCTACACCTTC.

This clonotype was recorded many times. The rearrangement joins TRBV5-1 to TRBJ2-7; TRBD1 matches 7 bases. The ends lost 4 bases at V and 5 bases at J; junction bases unmatched: 12. This CDR3 has 15 residues. Germline CDR1 is SGHRS and CDR2 is YFSETQ. The CDR3 DNA reads as TGCGCCAGCAGCCCTATTGACAGGGAGCTGGACGAGCAGTACTTC. It translates to CASSPIDRELDEQYF. Looking up the rest from reference TRBV5-1 and TRBJ2-7 gives the full variable domain: KAGVTQTPRYLIKTRGQQVTLSCSPISGHRSVSWYQQTPGQGLQFLFEYFSETQRNKGNFPGRFSGRQFSNSRSEMNVSTLELGDSALYLCASSPIDRELDEQYFGPGTRLTVT.

This chain links TRBV27 with TRBJ1-2; 9 bases are a match to TRBD1. CDR1 and CDR2 from the germline V gene are MNHEY and SMNVEV (reference sequence). The CDR3 contains 17 residues. With V trimmed by 3 bases and J by 3 bases, 11 bases remained unmatched. The CDR3 nucleotides read TGTGCCAGCAGTTTCCTATCCGGGGACAGGGTGTACTATGGCTACACCTTC. It encodes CASSFLSGDRVYYGYTF.

This clonotype was counted a few times. Given a much more abundant clone one base away, this may be a read error. V usage is TRBV12-3 or TRBV12-4 and J usage is TRBJ2-3; unclear D gene. CDR3 length: 15 residues. The ends were cut back, 7 bases at V and 1 base at J, with 15 bases in the middle. CDR3 nucleotides: TGTGCCAGCACCCACCGGGCGATTCGCACAGATACGCAGTATTTT. It is translated as CASTHRAIRTDTQYF.